This T cell receptor (beta chain) comes out of a study of blood T cells in healthy people across ages. This CDR3 region has 13 residues. The germline V gene has CDR1 SGHDN and CDR2 FVKESK. V lost 2 bases and J lost 15, with 17 bases in between. Then a second PCR, running roughly 7 to 11 cycles, was carried out with a sample-barcoded 5' primer and a J-beta primer mix. Each of the cDNA molecules was tagged by a template-switch adaptor with 12 random nucleotides. There were at least 2.5 million CDR3-containing paired-end reads obtained from each sample. TCRdb called the 5' RACE reads again in MiXCR, with one record for every CDR3 protein. The repertoire has over 950,000 distinct CDR3 sequences, roughly two fifths of them found once; the top ten carry roughly 13%.

The sequence was obtained from a man aged 18-30 years in good health. The sequencing sample was made of blood. The chain employs TRBV14 and TRBJ2-1; D gene unclear. The CDR3 loop reads CASSQRRSLDWFF. CDR3 DNA: TGTGCCAGCAGCCAACGACGGAGCTTAGATTGGTTCTTC.